This T cell receptor (beta chain) appears in the sequencing data of a study of Graves' ophthalmopathy and Graves' hyperthyroidism. Amplification from RNA transcripts yielded the TCR beta CDR3 regions. First-round RT-PCR used HTBI primers; second-round multiplex PCR followed. One entry per CDR3 protein, called by TCRdb with MiXCR from the multiplex PCR reads. The sample records 450,000 to 600,000 distinct CDR3 sequences, less than 45% being singletons. Whole-study results and caveats: This model predicted ophthalmopathy progression (sensitivity roughly 64%, specificity 72.22%).

This CDR3 has 17 amino acids. Unmatched junction bases numbered 13, after V lost 6 bases and J lost 0 bases. CDR1 is SEHNR and CDR2 is FQNEAQ in the germline V gene (reference sequence). For this clonotype: The antigen remains undetermined.

This TCR was sampled from an adult man with Graves' hyperthyroidism. What was sequenced was peripheral blood or thyroid tissue (not recorded which). The rearrangement uses TRBV7-9 and TRBJ1-2; 7 bases fit TRBD1. CDR3: CASRPRWGQKANYGYTF. The CDR3 region has the DNA TGTGCCAGCAGACCTCGTTGGGGACAGAAAGCTAACTATGGCTACACCTTC.